The sample holds a few counts of the clone carrying this T cell receptor (beta chain). Its antigen is not known. This entry comes from a study of T cells in Graves' hyperthyroidism and ophthalmopathy. Findings and limits, study-wide: Blood also carried most thyroid clonotypes expanded above 0.001.

RNA transcripts yielded amplified TCR beta CDR3 regions. The HTBI set primed first-round TCR CDR3 RT-PCR. MiXCR was run by TCRdb on the multiplex PCR reads, yielding one entry per CDR3 protein. Among hundreds of thousands of distinct CDR3 sequences, more than 12% were seen once, and the ten largest hold around 13%. Trimming shortened V by 3 bases and J by 4 bases, and 14 bases separated the two germline ends. Germline values: CDR1 SGHNT, CDR2 YYREEE (reference sequence). The CDR3 is 14 amino acids. The TCR was taken from a woman in her fifties or sixties with Graves' ophthalmopathy. The sample consisted of blood. The gene calls are TRBV5-4 and TRBJ2-7; D not resolved. The CDR3: CASSYRHRPYEQYF. Written as DNA, the CDR3 is TGTGCCAGCAGCTACCGACATCGACCTTACGAGCAGTACTTC. Complete variable domain (other parts from reference TRBV5-4 and TRBJ2-7): ETGVTQSPTHLIKTRGQQVTLRCSSQSGHNTVSWYQQALGQGPQFIFQYYREEENGRGNFPPRFSGLQFPNYSSELNVNALELDDSALYLCASSYRHRPYEQYFGPGTRLTVT.